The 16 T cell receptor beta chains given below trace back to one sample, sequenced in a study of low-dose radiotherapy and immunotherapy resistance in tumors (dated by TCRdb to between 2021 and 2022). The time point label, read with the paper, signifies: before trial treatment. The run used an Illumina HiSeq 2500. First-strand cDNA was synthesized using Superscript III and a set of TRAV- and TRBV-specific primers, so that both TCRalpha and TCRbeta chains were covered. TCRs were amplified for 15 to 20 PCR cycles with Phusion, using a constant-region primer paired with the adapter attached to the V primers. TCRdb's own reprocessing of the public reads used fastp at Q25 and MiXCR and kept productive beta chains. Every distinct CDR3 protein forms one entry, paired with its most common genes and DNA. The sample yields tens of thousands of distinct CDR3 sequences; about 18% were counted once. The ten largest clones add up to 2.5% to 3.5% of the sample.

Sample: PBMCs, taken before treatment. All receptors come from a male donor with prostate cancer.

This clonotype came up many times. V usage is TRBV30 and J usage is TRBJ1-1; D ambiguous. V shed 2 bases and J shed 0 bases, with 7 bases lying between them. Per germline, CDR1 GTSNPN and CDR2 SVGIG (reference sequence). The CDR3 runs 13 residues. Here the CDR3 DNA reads TGTGCCTGGAGTCGCTTGATGAACACTGAAGCTTTCTTT. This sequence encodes CAWSRLMNTEAFF.

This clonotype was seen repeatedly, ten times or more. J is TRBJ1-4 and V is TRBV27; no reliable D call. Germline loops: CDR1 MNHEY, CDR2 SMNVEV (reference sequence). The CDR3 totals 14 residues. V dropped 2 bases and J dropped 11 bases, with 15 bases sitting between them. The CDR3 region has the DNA TGTGCCAGCAGTTTACGCCAAGGGCGGGGTAAACTGTTTTTT. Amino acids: CASSLRQGRGKLFF.

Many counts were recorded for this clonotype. The CDR3: CASGRGGAETQYF. In DNA form, the CDR3 reads TGTGCCAGCGGCCGAGGGGGCGCGGAGACCCAGTACTTC. The chain recombines TRBV27 with TRBJ2-5, with 7 nucleotides matching TRBD1. The junction had 8 bases not matched to a gene; V was cut back by 8 bases and J by 5 bases. Germline V gene lookup returns CDR1 MNHEY and CDR2 SMNVEV (reference sequence). This CDR3 contains 13 residues.

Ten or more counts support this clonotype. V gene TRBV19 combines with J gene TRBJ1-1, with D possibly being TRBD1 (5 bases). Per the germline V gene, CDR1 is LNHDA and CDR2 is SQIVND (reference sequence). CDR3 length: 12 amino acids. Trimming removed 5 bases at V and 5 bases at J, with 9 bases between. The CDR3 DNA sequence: TGTGCCAGTAGTGGTTGGGGGACTGAAGCTTTCTTT. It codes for CASSGWGTEAFF.

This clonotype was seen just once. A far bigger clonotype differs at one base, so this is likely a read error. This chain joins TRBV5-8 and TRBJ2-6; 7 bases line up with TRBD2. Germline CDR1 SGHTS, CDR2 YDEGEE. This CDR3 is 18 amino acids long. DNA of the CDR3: TGTGCCAGCACCGTGAACCGGGGGGAATTCTCTGGGGTCAACGTCCTGACTTTC. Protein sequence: CASTVNRGEFSGVNVLTF.

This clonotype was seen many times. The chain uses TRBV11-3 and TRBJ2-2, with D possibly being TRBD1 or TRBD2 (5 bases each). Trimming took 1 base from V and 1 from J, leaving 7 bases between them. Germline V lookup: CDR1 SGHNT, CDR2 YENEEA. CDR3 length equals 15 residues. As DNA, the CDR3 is TGTGCCAGCAGCTTAGGAGGGGAGAACACCGGGGAGCTGTTTTTT. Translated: CASSLGGENTGELFF.

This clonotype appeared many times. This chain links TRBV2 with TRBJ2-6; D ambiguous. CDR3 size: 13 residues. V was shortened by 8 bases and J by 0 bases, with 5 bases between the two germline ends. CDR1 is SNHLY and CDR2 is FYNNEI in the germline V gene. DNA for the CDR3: TGTGCCAGCCGGCCCTCTGGGGCCAACGTCCTGACTTTC. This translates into CASRPSGANVLTF.

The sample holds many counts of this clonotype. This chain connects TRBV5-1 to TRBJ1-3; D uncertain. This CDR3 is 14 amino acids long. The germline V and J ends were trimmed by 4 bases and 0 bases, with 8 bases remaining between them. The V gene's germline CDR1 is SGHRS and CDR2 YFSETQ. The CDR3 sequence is CASSEQSSGNTIYF. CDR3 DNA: TGCGCCAGCAGCGAACAGAGCTCTGGAAACACCATATATTTT. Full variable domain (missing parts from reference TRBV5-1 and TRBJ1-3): KAGVTQTPRYLIKTRGQQVTLSCSPISGHRSVSWYQQTPGQGLQFLFEYFSETQRNKGNFPGRFSGRQFSNSRSEMNVSTLELGDSALYLCASSEQSSGNTIYFGEGSWLTVV.

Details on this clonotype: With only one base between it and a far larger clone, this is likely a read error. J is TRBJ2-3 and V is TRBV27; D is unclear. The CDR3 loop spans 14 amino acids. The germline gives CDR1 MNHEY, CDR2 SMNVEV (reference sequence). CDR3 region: CASSLQSPTYTQYF. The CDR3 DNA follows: TGTGCCAGCAGTCTACAGAGTCCCACATATACGCAGTATTTT.

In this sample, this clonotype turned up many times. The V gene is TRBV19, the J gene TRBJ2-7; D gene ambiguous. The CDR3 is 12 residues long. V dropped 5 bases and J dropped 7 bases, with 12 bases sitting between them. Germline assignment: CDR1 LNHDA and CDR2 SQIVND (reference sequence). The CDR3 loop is CASSPSSTEQYF. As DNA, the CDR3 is TGTGCCAGTAGTCCCAGCTCTACGGAGCAGTACTTC.

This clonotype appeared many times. The CDR3 is CASSRQGVGEQYF. The CDR3 DNA follows: TGTGCCAGTAGTCGACAGGGTGTGGGCGAGCAGTACTTC. V gene TRBV19 combines with J gene TRBJ2-7, with 7 positions matching TRBD1. V dropped 5 bases and J dropped 6; count of bases not matched to a gene: 7. This CDR3 is built from 13 residues. Germline values: CDR1 LNHDA, CDR2 SQIVND (reference sequence).

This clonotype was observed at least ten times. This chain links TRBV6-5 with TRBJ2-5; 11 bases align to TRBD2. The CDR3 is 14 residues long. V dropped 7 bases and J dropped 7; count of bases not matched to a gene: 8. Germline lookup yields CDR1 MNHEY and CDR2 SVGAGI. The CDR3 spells CASKAGTSGMTQYF. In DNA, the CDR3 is TGTGCCAGCAAAGCCGGGACTAGCGGTATGACCCAGTACTTC.

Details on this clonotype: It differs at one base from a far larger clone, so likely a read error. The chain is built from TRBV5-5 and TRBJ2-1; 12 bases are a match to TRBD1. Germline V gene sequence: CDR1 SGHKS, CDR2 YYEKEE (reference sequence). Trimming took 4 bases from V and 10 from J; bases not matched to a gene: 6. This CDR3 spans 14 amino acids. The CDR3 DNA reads TGTGCCAGCAGCGCCGGGACAGGGGGCTACGAGCAGTTCTTC. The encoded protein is CASSAGTGGYEQFF.

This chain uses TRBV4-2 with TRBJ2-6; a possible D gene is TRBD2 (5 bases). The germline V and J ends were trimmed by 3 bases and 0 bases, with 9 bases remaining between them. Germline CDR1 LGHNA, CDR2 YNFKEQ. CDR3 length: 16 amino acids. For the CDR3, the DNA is TGTGCCAGCAGCCATCACCGGGACTCTGGGGCCAACGTCCTGACTTTC. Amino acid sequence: CASSHHRDSGANVLTF.

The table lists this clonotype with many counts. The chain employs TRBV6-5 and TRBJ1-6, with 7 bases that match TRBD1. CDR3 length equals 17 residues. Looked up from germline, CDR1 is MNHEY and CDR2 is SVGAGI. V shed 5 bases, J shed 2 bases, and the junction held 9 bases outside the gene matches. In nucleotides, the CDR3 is TGTGCCAGCAGTCTGACAGGGTTTAAGACCTATAATTCACCCCTCCACTTT. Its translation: CASSLTGFKTYNSPLHF.

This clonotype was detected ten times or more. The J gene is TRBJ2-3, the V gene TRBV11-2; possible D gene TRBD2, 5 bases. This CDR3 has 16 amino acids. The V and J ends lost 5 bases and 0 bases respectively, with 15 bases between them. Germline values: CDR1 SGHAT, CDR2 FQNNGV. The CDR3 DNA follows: TGTGCCAGCAGCAGAGAGGGCGGACTGAGCACAGATACGCAGTATTTT. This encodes CASSREGGLSTDTQYF. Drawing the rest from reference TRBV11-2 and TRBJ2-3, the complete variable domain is EAGVAQSPRYKIIEKRQSVAFWCNPISGHATLYWYQQILGQGPKLLIQFQNNGVVDDSQLPKDRFSAERLKGVDSTLKIQPAKLEDSAVYLCASSREGGLSTDTQYFGPGTRLTVL.